This TCR beta chain was recorded in a study of follicular helper T cells after annual influenza vaccination. The time point is: 2013-2014 season, 7 days after vaccination. Adults were given seasonal inactivated influenza vaccine, and blood CD4 subsets were sorted before and after vaccination. The CDR3 sequence is 16 residues long. Germline CDR1 reads SGHRS; CDR2 reads YFSETQ. Trimming removed 3 bases at V and 4 bases at J, with 19 bases between. Clones were sequenced by immunoSEQ multiplex PCR, and TCRdb holds only the in-frame ones, with some missing. The sample comprises some 5,200 clones, about 92% of which are singletons, and roughly 1.4% rests with the top ten.

The sequencing here drew on CXCR5+ CD38- circulating T follicular helper cells from blood, taken 7 days after influenza vaccination. Subset of the sample: circulating Tfh, non-naive CD4+CXCR5+PD-1+ (ICOS+CD38+ or ICOS-CD38-). This TCR derives from an adult who received the influenza vaccine. V is TRBV5-1 and J is TRBJ2-5; TRBD2 might be the D (7 bases). The CDR3, as DNA: TGCGCCAGCAGCTCCGGGGGGCGGGGTGTAGGAGAGACCCAGTACTTC. Amino acid sequence: CASSSGGRGVGETQYF. The entire variable domain, with the rest obtained from reference TRBV5-1 and TRBJ2-5, is as follows: KAGVTQTPRYLIKTRGQQVTLSCSPISGHRSVSWYQQTPGQGLQFLFEYFSETQRNKGNFPGRFSGRQFSNSRSEMNVSTLELGDSALYLCASSSGGRGVGETQYFGPGTRLLVL.